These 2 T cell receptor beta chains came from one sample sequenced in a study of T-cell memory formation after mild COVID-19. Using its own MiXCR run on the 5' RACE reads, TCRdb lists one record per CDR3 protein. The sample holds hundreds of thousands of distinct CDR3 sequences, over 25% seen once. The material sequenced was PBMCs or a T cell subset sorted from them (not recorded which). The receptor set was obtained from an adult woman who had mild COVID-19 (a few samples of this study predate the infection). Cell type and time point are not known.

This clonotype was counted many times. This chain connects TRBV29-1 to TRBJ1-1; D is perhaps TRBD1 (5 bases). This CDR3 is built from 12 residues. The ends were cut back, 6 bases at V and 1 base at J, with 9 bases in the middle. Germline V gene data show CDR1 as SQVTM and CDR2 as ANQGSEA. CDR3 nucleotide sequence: TGCAGCGTAGTCGGACAGAACACTGAAGCTTTCTTT. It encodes CSVVGQNTEAFF.

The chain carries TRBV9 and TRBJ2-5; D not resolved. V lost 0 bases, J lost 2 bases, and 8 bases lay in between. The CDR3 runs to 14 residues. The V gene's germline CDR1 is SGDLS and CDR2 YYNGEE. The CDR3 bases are TGTGCCAGCAGCGTAGGAAACAGACAAGAGACCCAGTACTTC. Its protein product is CASSVGNRQETQYF.